The 32 T cell receptor beta chains listed next were all sequenced from one sample in a study of blood T cell repertoires in COVID-19. Profiled with immunoSEQ multiplex PCR; TCRdb holds only in-frame clones, not every one. The table includes about 270,000 clones, 70% to 90% detected once. Sequencing input: peripheral blood. These receptors were collected from a woman aged 25 to 39 with COVID-19, enrolled during active disease.

The chain joins TRBV2 to TRBJ2-2; D gene unclear. The CDR3 runs 14 residues. The germline CDR1 and CDR2 sequences are SNHLY and FYNNEI. V was pared by 3 bases and J by 7 bases, with 12 bases between. CDR3 region: CASSDLAGIGELFF. The CDR3 region has the DNA TGTGCCAGCAGTGATTTAGCCGGCATCGGGGAGCTGTTTTTT.

The chain links TRBV7-9 to TRBJ2-7; weak D call: TRBD2 (5 bases). Trimming pared 0 bases from V and 0 bases from J, leaving 15 bases between. Germline V lookup: CDR1 SEHNR, CDR2 FQNEAQ (reference sequence). This CDR3 has 17 residues. The CDR3 DNA reads TGTGCCAGCAGCTTAGCGCTGCATCGTGGGAGCTCCTACGAGCAGTACTTC. This encodes CASSLALHRGSSYEQYF. The variable domain in full, with the rest retrieved from reference TRBV7-9 and TRBJ2-7, is DTGVSQNPRHKITKRGQNVTFRCDPISEHNRLYWYRQTLGQGPEFLTYFQNEAQLEKSRLLSDRFSAERPKGSFSTLEIQRTEQGDSAMYLCASSLALHRGSSYEQYFGPGTRLTVT.

The chain is built from TRBV27 and TRBJ1-1, with D possibly being TRBD1 (6 bases). CDR3 length: 15 amino acids. V gave up 7 bases and J gave up 3 bases, with 18 bases separating them. CDR1 and CDR2 (germline): MNHEY, SMNVEV (reference sequence). The CDR3 region is CASTPRGGPYTEAFF. The CDR3 nucleotides are TGTGCCAGCACTCCCCGGGGGGGGCCCTACACTGAAGCTTTCTTT.

In this sample, this clone turned up a few times. The chain recombines TRBV6-1 with TRBJ2-7; 8 bases agree with TRBD2. This CDR3 region has 14 residues. After removal of 1 base from V and 6 bases from J, the junction contained 5 bases not matched to a gene. Looked up from germline, CDR1 is MNHNS and CDR2 is SASEGT. In DNA, the CDR3 is TGTGCCAGCAGTGAAGTGCGGGGGGTGGGCGAGCAGTACTTC. Its protein is CASSEVRGVGEQYF.

The chain recombines TRBV29-1 with TRBJ1-1, with TRBD1 matching 7 bases. Trimming took 7 bases from V and 2 from J; bases not matched to a gene: 10. The CDR3 runs 14 residues. Germline CDR1 SQVTM, CDR2 ANQGSEA. The DNA for the CDR3 is TGCAGCGCCCTGAGGGGACAGAAAAACACTGAAGCTTTCTTT. It is translated as CSALRGQKNTEAFF. Full variable domain (outside the CDR3, taken from reference TRBV29-1 and TRBJ1-1): SAVISQKPSRDICQRGTSLTIQCQVDSQVTMMFWYRQQPGQSLTLIATANQGSEATYESGFVIDKFPISRPNLTFSTLTVSNMSPEDSSIYLCSALRGQKNTEAFFGQGTRLTVV.

V gene TRBV15 combines with J gene TRBJ2-1; possible D gene TRBD2, 6 bases. This CDR3 has 13 amino acids. Germline V gives CDR1 LNHNV, CDR2 YYDKDF (reference sequence). Deletions cut 1 base from V and 7 bases from J, with 8 bases between. The CDR3 coding sequence is TGTGCCACCAGCAGAGGCGGAGGGAATGAGCAGTTCTTC. This translates into CATSRGGGNEQFF.

The V and J genes are TRBV6-1 and TRBJ1-6; TRBD1 agrees at 9 bases. V was pared by 3 bases and J by 9 bases, with 6 bases of the junction left unmatched. Germline V gene sequence: CDR1 MNHNS, CDR2 SASEGT. CDR3 length equals 15 residues. The CDR3 loop is CASSEPGQGVSPLHF. DNA for the CDR3: TGTGCCAGCAGTGAGCCGGGACAGGGTGTTTCACCCCTCCACTTT.

The gene calls are TRBV11-1 and TRBJ2-5; D call uncertain. The length of the CDR3 is 14 residues. Germline assignment: CDR1 SGHAT and CDR2 FQDESV (reference sequence). Trimming took 1 base from V and 0 from J, leaving 6 bases between them. DNA for the CDR3: TGTGCCAGCAGCTTAGGTCCAGACCAAGAGACCCAGTACTTC. Translating it yields CASSLGPDQETQYF.

This rearrangement joins TRBV9 to TRBJ2-3; 12 positions agree with TRBD2. CDR3 length: 16 amino acids. Trimming removed 4 bases from V and 1 base from J; junction bases left unmatched: 4. Germline CDR1 SGDLS, CDR2 YYNGEE. CDR3 sequence: CASSFRTSGGTDTQYF. The CDR3 DNA sequence: TGTGCCAGCAGCTTTCGGACTAGCGGGGGCACAGATACGCAGTATTTT. Full variable domain (rest looked up from reference TRBV9 and TRBJ2-3): DSGVTQTPKHLITATGQRVTLRCSPRSGDLSVYWYQQSLDQGLQFLIQYYNGEERAKGNILERFSAQQFPDLHSELNLSSLELGDSALYFCASSFRTSGGTDTQYFGPGTRLTVL.

The count of this clone is one. The CDR3 DNA is TGCGCCAGCAGCCAAGACGGGGGTAGGGGAGGAACAGATACGCAGTATTTT. Its protein is CASSQDGGRGGTDTQYF. This chain links TRBV4-1 with TRBJ2-3; perhaps TRBD2 as D (6 bases). The germline V gene has CDR1 MGHRA and CDR2 YSYEKL. Deletions cut 0 bases from V and 3 bases from J, with 16 bases between. There are 17 residues in the CDR3.

The chain links TRBV18 to TRBJ2-7; D remains unclear. The CDR3 covers 11 residues. Germline V gives CDR1 KGHSH, CDR2 LQKENI. Trimming pared 6 bases from V and 0 bases from J, leaving 3 bases between. DNA for the CDR3: TGTGCCAGCTCTTACTCCTACGAGCAGTACTTC. Translated: CASSYSYEQYF.

The gene calls are TRBV27 and TRBJ2-7, with TRBD2 identical over 8 bases. With V trimmed by 5 bases and J by 7 bases, 10 bases remained unmatched. CDR1 and CDR2 (germline): MNHEY, SMNVEV (reference sequence). This CDR3 is 14 amino acids long. The CDR3 loop is CASSTLIAGKEQYF. CDR3 coding DNA: TGTGCCAGCAGTACCCTCATAGCGGGGAAGGAGCAGTACTTC.

The chain links TRBV29-1 to TRBJ2-1; TRBD2 matches 9 bases. V dropped 6 bases and J dropped 8; count of bases not matched to a gene: 11. The CDR3 is 14 residues long. Germline assignment: CDR1 SQVTM and CDR2 ANQGSEA. The CDR3 nucleotides read TGCAGCGTGTTTCCTAGCGGGGTTTACGATGAGCAGTTCTTC. The encoded protein is CSVFPSGVYDEQFF.

The chain employs TRBV5-5 and TRBJ2-2; 9 nucleotides align to TRBD1. This CDR3 is built from 15 residues. Germline CDR1 SGHKS, CDR2 YYEKEE (reference sequence). V was pared by 6 bases and J by 4 bases, with 7 bases of the junction left unmatched. This chain's CDR3 is CASITGTGSTGELFF. As DNA, the CDR3 is TGTGCCAGCATTACCGGGACAGGGAGCACCGGGGAGCTGTTTTTT.

The chain combines TRBV6-5 with TRBJ2-5, with 7 bases matching TRBD2. CDR3 length equals 15 residues. Germline V CDR1 and CDR2: MNHEY, SVGAGI. V shed 1 base and J 5 bases; nucleotides not matched to a gene: 7. The CDR3 DNA follows: TGTGCCAGCAGTTACTGGGGAGGGGATAGGGAGACCCAGTACTTC. This translates into CASSYWGGDRETQYF.

V gene TRBV5-1 combines with J gene TRBJ2-5; maybe TRBD2 (5 bases). The CDR3 sequence is 15 residues long. V gave up 4 bases and J gave up 2 bases, with 15 bases separating them. Germline loops: CDR1 SGHRS, CDR2 YFSETQ. DNA of the CDR3: TGCGCCAGCAGCGGTCGGCGGGTGAGGCAAGAGACCCAGTACTTC. Translating gives CASSGRRVRQETQYF.

The chain has TRBV19 and TRBJ1-2, with 8 bases lining up with TRBD1. Germline V gene data show CDR1 as LNHDA and CDR2 as SQIVND (reference sequence). The CDR3 contains 15 residues. Losses at the gene ends were 2 bases for V and 5 bases for J; bases not matched to a gene: 7. The CDR3 spells CASSILGRGLYGYTF. In nucleotides, the CDR3 is TGTGCCAGTAGTATACTTGGCAGGGGGCTGTATGGCTACACCTTC. The whole variable domain, filled in from reference TRBV19 and TRBJ1-2, reads DGGITQSPKYLFRKEGQNVTLSCEQNLNHDAMYWYRQDPGQGLRLIYYSQIVNDFQKGDIAEGYSVSREKKESFPLTVTSAQKNPTAFYLCASSILGRGLYGYTFGSGTRLTVV.

This clone was counted a few times. V and J are TRBV11-1 and TRBJ2-7; D possibly corresponds to TRBD1 (6 bases). V lost 0 bases to trimming and J lost 6 bases, with 9 bases between them. The CDR3 sequence is 13 residues long. CDR1 and CDR2 (germline): SGHAT, FQDESV (reference sequence). The CDR3 bases are TGTGCCAGCAGCTTAGCGCAGGGGCGCGAGCAGTACTTC. Its translation is CASSLAQGREQYF.

The chain has TRBV11-3 and TRBJ2-3; 9 bases line up with TRBD2. The V segment lost 5 bases and the J segment 1 base; nucleotides outside the gene matches: 1. CDR1 is SGHNT and CDR2 is YENEEA in the germline V gene. CDR3 length: 14 amino acids. The CDR3 DNA reads as TGTGCCAGCAGCGGCGGGGGGGGCACAGATACGCAGTATTTT. This gives the protein CASSGGGGTDTQYF. Complete variable domain (other parts from reference TRBV11-3 and TRBJ2-3): EAGVVQSPRYKIIEKKQPVAFWCNPISGHNTLYWYLQNLGQGPELLIRYENEEAVDDSQLPKDRFSAERLKGVDSTLKIQPAELGDSAVYLCASSGGGGTDTQYFGPGTRLTVL.

This clone was seen a handful of times. The genes are TRBV1 and TRBJ2-7; the D call of TRBD1 is as the table states it, not checked on the DNA. TRBV1 is an annotated pseudogene. CDR3 length equals 15 residues. The CDR3 bases are TGCACCAGCAGCCCAGACTCCGGGACAGGTTACGAGCAGTACTTC. The encoded protein is CTSSPDSGTGYEQYF.

The rearrangement uses TRBV5-1 and TRBJ1-2, with TRBD1 identical over 8 bases. The length of the CDR3 is 14 residues. Losses at the gene ends were 0 bases for V and 8 bases for J; bases not matched to a gene: 6. Germline assignment: CDR1 SGHRS and CDR2 YFSETQ. CDR3 amino acids: CASSLGTGTEGYTF. In DNA, the CDR3 is TGCGCCAGCAGCTTGGGGACAGGGACGGAGGGCTACACCTTC.

This rearrangement joins TRBV5-6 to TRBJ1-2, with D maybe TRBD1 (5 bases). The germline CDR1 and CDR2 sequences are SGHDT and YYEEEE. The CDR3 covers 14 residues. V lost 0 bases, J lost 5 bases, and 11 bases lay in between. The CDR3 is CASSLAGLKYGYTF. The CDR3 nucleotides read TGTGCCAGCAGCTTGGCAGGGCTAAAATATGGCTACACCTTC.

The chain employs TRBV7-2 and TRBJ2-1; 13 nucleotides align to TRBD2. CDR3 size: 16 residues. CDR1 and CDR2 from the germline V gene are SGHTA and FQGNSA. J gave up 7 bases and V 5 bases, and 8 bases lay outside the gene matches. For the CDR3, the DNA is TGTGCCAGCAGCACCCTACTAGCGGGGGGGCCGAATGAGCAGTTCTTC. Encoded protein: CASSTLLAGGPNEQFF.

The chain recombines TRBV15 with TRBJ2-5, with D tentatively TRBD2 (6 bases). The CDR3 sequence is 15 residues long. The V and J ends lost 0 bases and 5 bases respectively, with 13 bases between them. Germline V gives CDR1 LNHNV, CDR2 YYDKDF (reference sequence). CDR3: CATSRDGAGWETQYF. The CDR3 DNA sequence: TGTGCCACCAGCAGAGATGGGGCGGGGTGGGAGACCCAGTACTTC.

The genes are TRBV28 and TRBJ2-1; no clear D gene. The germline V gene encodes CDR1 MDHEN and CDR2 SYDVKM. The CDR3 has 12 amino acids. V gave up 10 bases and J gave up 5 bases, with 12 bases separating them. The CDR3, as DNA: TGTGCCACCGCCGACTTAGACAATGAGCAGTTCTTC. It codes for CATADLDNEQFF.

The rearrangement uses TRBV10-3 and TRBJ2-2; 7 bases fit TRBD1. V was clipped by 5 bases and J by 0 bases; unmatched bases: 6. CDR1 is ENHRY, CDR2 SYGVKD, per germline. The CDR3 contains 16 residues. The CDR3 here is CAISKQGTANTGELFF. The CDR3 DNA sequence: TGTGCCATCAGTAAACAGGGGACGGCGAACACCGGGGAGCTGTTTTTT.

The CDR3 sequence is CASSFFLRASGNTIYF. CDR3 sequence (DNA): TGTGCCAGCAGCTTTTTTCTGCGAGCCTCTGGAAACACCATATATTTT. The rearrangement links TRBV5-6 to TRBJ1-3; no clear D gene. Germline V gives CDR1 SGHDT, CDR2 YYEEEE. The CDR3 sequence is 16 residues long. Deletions cut 2 bases from V and 0 bases from J, with 12 bases between.

The chain joins TRBV5-5 to TRBJ2-7, with TRBD2 as a possible D gene (6 bases). V shed 5 bases and J shed 0 bases, with 15 bases lying between them. CDR3 size: 15 residues. The germline CDR1 and CDR2 sequences are SGHKS and YYEKEE (reference sequence). The CDR3 region is CASSSTAGFSYEQYF. The CDR3, as DNA: TGTGCCAGCAGTTCTACCGCGGGGTTCTCCTACGAGCAGTACTTC.

This clone is a singleton in its sample. This CDR3 is CASSPGGPSTNEKLFF. For the CDR3, the DNA is TGTGCCAGCAGCCCTGGGGGCCCGTCAACTAATGAAAAACTGTTTTTT. V usage is TRBV11-2 and J usage is TRBJ1-4; D perhaps matches TRBD1 (6 bases). The CDR3 length is 16 residues. The V end was cut by 5 bases, the J end by 0 bases, with 13 bases between. Germline CDR1 reads SGHAT; CDR2 reads FQNNGV.

V usage is TRBV18 and J usage is TRBJ2-7; D call uncertain. Germline lookup yields CDR1 KGHSH and CDR2 LQKENI. This CDR3 has 13 residues. Trimming pared 3 bases from V and 0 bases from J, leaving 6 bases between. DNA of the CDR3: TGTGCCAGCTCACCGGGCCTCTCCTACGAGCAGTACTTC. This encodes CASSPGLSYEQYF. The full variable domain, rest sourced from reference TRBV18 and TRBJ2-7, is NAGVMQNPRHLVRRRGQEARLRCSPMKGHSHVYWYRQLPEEGLKFMVYLQKENIIDESGMPKERFSAEFPKEGPSILRIQQVVRGDSAAYFCASSPGLSYEQYFGPGTRLTVT.

The rearrangement links TRBV9 to TRBJ1-3; D possibly corresponds to TRBD1 (5 bases). The CDR3 length is 14 residues. V was trimmed by 0 bases and J by 3 bases, leaving 7 bases between them. Looked up from germline, CDR1 is SGDLS and CDR2 is YYNGEE. The CDR3 nucleotides read TGTGCCAGCAGCGTAGGGGACTATGGAAACACCATATATTTT. It specifies CASSVGDYGNTIYF.

CDR3 loop: CASRDSNYEQYF. CDR3 sequence (DNA): TGTGCCAGCAGAGACTCAAACTACGAGCAGTACTTC. The chain has TRBV6-6 and TRBJ2-7; D remains unclear. Germline V CDR1 and CDR2: MNHNY, SVGAGI (reference sequence). CDR3 length: 12 residues. With 6 bases removed from V and 3 bases from J, the gap between germline ends came to 9 bases.